In this sample, the clone carrying this T cell receptor (beta chain) turned up once. Germline CDR1 SGHRS, CDR2 YFSETQ. The CDR3 covers 15 residues. The V gene end was trimmed by 4 bases and the J gene end by 5 bases; junction bases not matched to a gene: 11. This specimen comes from a study of blood T cell repertoires in COVID-19. Authors' data handling: Reference gene primer amplification yielded estimated nucleated cell counts. Using immunoSEQ multiplex PCR, the repertoire was profiled, and TCRdb retains in-frame clones only, with some absent. That table supplies the V and J calls and clone size; D and trimming were determined from the DNA. The sample records more than 85,000 clones, about four fifths being singletons.

The material sequenced was peripheral blood. This TCR derives from a woman in her 70s with acute or convalescent COVID-19. The chain uses TRBV5-1 and TRBJ2-5; 7 nucleotides match TRBD1. The CDR3 region is CASSPLGTVGETQYF. DNA for the CDR3: TGCGCCAGCAGCCCCCTGGGGACAGTCGGGGAGACCCAGTACTTC.